These 4 T cell receptor beta chains originate from one sample sequenced in a study of T cell responses to AZD1222 COVID-19 vaccine. TCRdb's table, derived via immunoSEQ multiplex PCR, lists solely in-frame clones and lacks some. The profile shows fewer than 120,000 clones, roughly 90% of them singletons. The sample in question was peripheral blood, obtained 28 days after the second AZD1222 dose. The receptors stem from an adult who received the AZD1222 COVID-19 vaccine.

This clone came up once. This chain uses TRBV6-5 with TRBJ1-2; tentative D call: TRBD1 (6 bases). Trimming left V 7 bases short and J 4 bases short, with 16 bases between. CDR3 length: 14 residues. Looked up from germline, CDR1 is MNHEY and CDR2 is SVGAGI. As DNA, the CDR3 is TGTGCCAGCACCGAATGGGGGCCCTCCTATGGCTACACCTTC. Amino acids: CASTEWGPSYGYTF.

A few counts support this clone. J is TRBJ1-5 and V is TRBV19; tentative D call: TRBD1 (6 bases). The CDR3 loop spans 13 amino acids. Trimming shortened V by 5 bases and J by 6 bases, and 11 bases separated the two germline ends. CDR1 is LNHDA, CDR2 SQIVND, per germline (reference sequence). The DNA of the CDR3 is TGTGCCAGTAGTCAGGGGTCCCCTCAGCCCCAGCATTTT. Protein: CASSQGSPQPQHF.

V usage is TRBV6-6 and J usage is TRBJ2-5; no definite D call. This CDR3 spans 11 amino acids. CDR1 and CDR2 from the germline V gene are MNHNY and SVGAGI (reference sequence). The V gene lost 5 bases and the J gene lost 2 bases, with 3 bases spanning the gap. The CDR3 DNA is TGTGCCAGCAGTACACAAGAGACCCAGTACTTC. Its protein product is CASSTQETQYF.

This rearrangement joins TRBV6-5 to TRBJ2-2; D might be TRBD1 or TRBD2, each matching 5 bases. The germline V gene encodes CDR1 MNHEY and CDR2 SVGAGI. CDR3 length equals 15 residues. Trimming stripped 0 bases from V and 4 bases from J, with 9 bases between. CDR3 coding DNA: TGTGCCAGCAGTTACTCGGGACCGGTCACCGGGGAGCTGTTTTTT. Its protein product is CASSYSGPVTGELFF.